This T cell receptor (beta chain) was profiled in a study of cytomegalovirus exposure and HLA in healthy donors. Study-level points and caveats: In a later analysis, an Asian-associated ancestry cluster reportedly showed fewer N-insertions than the roughly 700-donor mean. It was taken for granted in presence/absence analyses that sequencing depth across donors was roughly uniform.

Amplification used 60 Vbeta primers and 13 Jbeta primers. Sequencing was performed with immunoSEQ multiplex PCR; in TCRdb, only in-frame clones are kept and a portion is missing. The sample carries some 130,000 clones, more than 80% recorded once. The CDR3 sequence is 16 residues long. J lost 5 bases, V lost 0 bases, and 7 bases had no gene match. The germline V gene encodes CDR1 SGHRS and CDR2 YFSETQ. With regard to this clone: What it binds is unknown.

The specimen sequenced was PBMCs. The sequence was obtained from a man aged 25-40 years in good health and CMV-seronegative. The chain carries TRBV5-1 and TRBJ2-2, with 7 bases lining up with TRBD1. CDR3 DNA sequence: TGCGCCAGCAGCTTGGAGGTGGGACAGATGACCGGGGAGCTGTTTTTT. Translated: CASSLEVGQMTGELFF. The whole variable domain, remainder taken from reference TRBV5-1 and TRBJ2-2, is KAGVTQTPRYLIKTRGQQVTLSCSPISGHRSVSWYQQTPGQGLQFLFEYFSETQRNKGNFPGRFSGRQFSNSRSEMNVSTLELGDSALYLCASSLEVGQMTGELFFGEGSRLTVL.